The clone carrying this TCR beta chain occurred many times. Its target is not known. This specimen belongs to a study of T cells in Graves' hyperthyroidism and ophthalmopathy. Study-level results: Most thyroid clonotypes with frequency above 0.001 were detected in blood.

V dropped 5 bases and J dropped 0 bases, with 14 bases sitting between them. Germline CDR1 reads MNHNY; CDR2 reads SVGAGI (reference sequence). This CDR3 contains 15 residues. Stable hyperthyroidism: no ophthalmopathy progression over 18 months of follow-up. Among the patients, aged 18 to 65, hyperthyroidism was newly diagnosed and had lasted under 2 months. TCR beta CDR3 regions were amplified from RNA transcripts. The primer set for the first-round RT-PCR of the TCR CDR3 was HTBI. MiXCR, applied by TCRdb to the multiplex PCR reads, yields one record per CDR3 protein. The repertoire holds 610,000 or so distinct CDR3 sequences, with about half as singletons.

The receptor's source is a young woman with Graves' hyperthyroidism. This chain joins TRBV6-6 and TRBJ2-7; D might be TRBD1 (6 bases). Source material: peripheral blood or thyroid tissue (not recorded which). The CDR3 nucleotides are TGTGCCAGCAGTGCAGACAGGTACTACTCCTACGAGCAGTACTTC. Protein: CASSADRYYSYEQYF.